The entry below gives a single TCR beta chain sequence along with its context. These data come from a study of blood T cell repertoires in COVID-19. The CDR3 runs to 15 residues. Germline V CDR1 and CDR2: SGHAT, FQNNGV. V lost 5 bases to trimming and J lost 8 bases; unmatched junction nucleotides: 11. Profiling relied on immunoSEQ multiplex PCR, and the TCRdb table lists in-frame clones only, not all of them. The profile shows hundreds of thousands of clones, roughly 87% of them singletons. The receptor was isolated from a man aged 18-30 years with COVID-19, enrolled during active disease. The sequencing input was peripheral blood. The chain links TRBV11-2 to TRBJ2-1; 8 nucleotides align to TRBD2. The CDR3 region has the DNA TGTGCCAGCAGCCGCTCGGCGGGGGGAGTCTATGAGCAGTTCTTC. It encodes CASSRSAGGVYEQFF.